These 22 T cell receptor beta chains share one sample of origin, sequenced in a study of cytomegalovirus exposure and HLA in healthy donors. PCR primers comprised 60 Vbeta and 13 Jbeta primers. Method: immunoSEQ multiplex PCR; TCRdb's copy keeps in-frame clones and lacks some. The repertoire includes about 89,000 clones, roughly 79% of them detected once, and approximately 1.4% sits in the top ten. The sample comprised PBMCs. The source of these receptors is a male donor in good health and CMV-seronegative.

This clone occurred once. The chain has TRBV29-1 and TRBJ1-2; D perhaps matches TRBD1 (6 bases). The V gene lost 3 bases and the J gene lost 7 bases, with 18 bases spanning the gap. This CDR3 has 14 amino acids. CDR1 and CDR2 (germline): SQVTM, ANQGSEA. CDR3 protein: CSVEQGPNGFGYTF. Written as DNA, the CDR3 is TGCAGCGTTGAGCAGGGGCCGAATGGTTTTGGCTACACCTTC.

The J gene is TRBJ2-7, the V gene TRBV5-4, with 9 bases matching TRBD2. J lost 5 bases, V lost 0 bases, and 9 bases had no gene match. The V gene's germline CDR1 is SGHNT and CDR2 YYREEE (reference sequence). The CDR3 totals 16 residues. CDR3 in DNA: TGTGCCAGCAGCTTGGCTGCCGGACTAGCGTATAACGAGCAGTACTTC. Translating it yields CASSLAAGLAYNEQYF.

V gene TRBV27 combines with J gene TRBJ1-1; D is unresolved. Germline lookup yields CDR1 MNHEY and CDR2 SMNVEV (reference sequence). The CDR3 spans 15 residues. The ends were cut back, 6 bases at V and 4 bases at J, with 18 bases in the middle. The DNA of the CDR3 is TGTGCCAGCAGCCTTAATCGGCGGGTGGGCACTGAAGCTTTCTTT. Its translation: CASSLNRRVGTEAFF.

This clone has only a few counts. At the DNA level, this CDR3 is encoded by other sequences in the same sample as well. The rearrangement uses TRBV6-1 and TRBJ1-1, with 7 bases that match TRBD1. The CDR3 is made up of 13 amino acids. V lost 0 bases and J lost 5; bases outside the gene matches: 0. From germline, CDR1 is MNHNS and CDR2 SASEGT. This CDR3 reads CASSEARGTEAFF. In DNA, the CDR3 is TGTGCCAGCAGTGAAGCCAGGGGGACTGAAGCTTTCTTT.

CDR3 residues: CASSFATGGRDQPQHF. CDR3 sequence (DNA): TGTGCCAGCAGTTTTGCGACAGGGGGACGGGATCAGCCCCAGCATTTT. The gene calls are TRBV28 and TRBJ1-5; 9 bases match TRBD1. The CDR3 consists of 16 residues. CDR1 is MDHEN and CDR2 is SYDVKM in the germline V gene. V lost 3 bases, J lost 5 bases, and 8 bases stayed unmatched.

This rearrangement joins TRBV5-8 to TRBJ2-2; D possibly corresponds to TRBD1 (5 bases). The CDR3 loop spans 15 amino acids. V gave up 6 bases and J gave up 3 bases, with 15 bases separating them. Germline V gene lookup returns CDR1 SGHTS and CDR2 YDEGEE. The CDR3 sequence: CASIPGPGHTGELFF. In DNA, the CDR3 is TGTGCCAGCATCCCCGGCCCAGGGCACACCGGGGAGCTGTTTTTT.

The chain employs TRBV6-1 and TRBJ1-6; D gene ambiguous. With 3 bases removed from V and 6 bases from J, the gap between germline ends came to 6 bases. The CDR3 covers 13 residues. Per germline, CDR1 MNHNS and CDR2 SASEGT. The CDR3 coding sequence is TGTGCCAGCAGTGATCTTAGTAATTCACCCCTCCACTTT. Translating it yields CASSDLSNSPLHF.

J is TRBJ2-6 and V is TRBV18; 8 nucleotides align to TRBD1. CDR3 length: 17 amino acids. Germline-derived CDR1 and CDR2 are KGHSH and LQKENI. V dropped 3 bases and J dropped 0; count of bases not matched to a gene: 4. CDR3 in DNA: TGTGCCAGCTCACCCGTGGGACAGGTCTCTGGGGCCAACGTCCTGACTTTC. Translation: CASSPVGQVSGANVLTF.

The sample holds a few counts of this clone. V and J are TRBV14 and TRBJ2-3, with unresolved D. Trimming took off 4 bases at V and 0 bases at J, with 14 bases between the two ends. CDR3 length: 16 residues. CDR1 and CDR2 from the germline V gene are SGHDN and FVKESK. CDR3 region: CASSPNRPASTDTQYF. The DNA of the CDR3 is TGTGCCAGCAGCCCGAACAGACCCGCTAGCACAGATACGCAGTATTTT.

The chain links TRBV29-1 to TRBJ1-1, with a tentative D call TRBD1 (5 bases). The germline CDR1 and CDR2 sequences are SQVTM and ANQGSEA. This CDR3 comprises 13 residues. The V end lost 8 bases, the J end lost 0 bases, and 13 bases lay between the germline ends. CDR3 sequence (DNA): TGCAGCATAGCAGGGCGGATGAACACTGAAGCTTTCTTT. It yields the protein CSIAGRMNTEAFF.

This clone was observed once. The V gene is TRBV6-5, the J gene TRBJ1-1; no clear D gene. The CDR3 is 11 amino acids. Germline V CDR1 and CDR2: MNHEY, SVGAGI. The germline V and J ends were trimmed by 4 bases and 10 bases, with 10 bases remaining between them. CDR3 protein: CASSSQVTAFF. In DNA, the CDR3 is TGTGCCAGCAGTTCCCAGGTTACAGCTTTCTTT.

The chain links TRBV7-2 to TRBJ1-3; D not certain. Trimming took 1 base from V and 2 from J, leaving 6 bases between them. This CDR3 region has 14 residues. The germline CDR1 and CDR2 sequences are SGHTA and FQGNSA. CDR3 sequence reads: CASSLGQTGNTIYF. The CDR3 region has the DNA TGTGCCAGCAGCTTAGGGCAAACTGGAAACACCATATATTTT.

The chain is built from TRBV7-3 and TRBJ2-1; 11 positions agree with TRBD2. The CDR3 totals 16 residues. Trimming cost V 2 bases and J 7 bases; bases outside gene matches: 7. Germline CDR1 SGHTA, CDR2 FQGTGA. The CDR3 loop reads CASSLSVSGGANEQFF. CDR3 coding DNA: TGTGCCAGCAGCTTATCGGTTAGCGGGGGGGCTAATGAGCAGTTCTTC.

This chain links TRBV30 with TRBJ1-2; the match to TRBD1 covers 9 bases. The V gene's germline CDR1 is GTSNPN and CDR2 SVGIG (reference sequence). The CDR3 is 14 amino acids. V dropped 1 base and J dropped 2; count of bases not matched to a gene: 2. CDR3 in amino acids: CAWSEQGANYGYTF. For the CDR3, the DNA is TGTGCCTGGAGTGAACAGGGGGCAAACTATGGCTACACCTTC.

V gene TRBV25-1 combines with J gene TRBJ1-4, with D maybe TRBD1 (6 bases). Between the trimmed V and J ends, which lost 4 bases and 10 bases, there was a span of 19 bases. This CDR3 has 15 amino acids. Per germline, CDR1 MGHDK and CDR2 SYGVNS. The CDR3 DNA is TGTGCCAGCAGTGCCGGAGGCAGGGGAATGGGAAAACTGTTTTTT. Protein: CASSAGGRGMGKLFF.

This chain joins TRBV2 and TRBJ1-5; 9 nucleotides match TRBD1. The CDR3 extends over 13 amino acids. CDR1 SNHLY and CDR2 FYNNEI come from the germline V gene. The junction had 8 bases not matched to a gene; V was cut back by 11 bases and J by 6 bases. The CDR3 here is CAANTGGGQPQHF. In DNA form, the CDR3 reads TGTGCCGCGAATACAGGGGGCGGTCAGCCCCAGCATTTT. The entire variable domain, with the rest obtained from reference TRBV2 and TRBJ1-5, is as follows: EPEVTQTPSHQVTQMGQEVILRCVPISNHLYFYWYRQILGQKVEFLVSFYNNEISEKSEIFDDQFSVERPDGSNFTLKIRSTKLEDSAMYFCAANTGGGQPQHFGDGTRLSIL.

The rearrangement joins TRBV7-2 to TRBJ2-1; 12 positions match TRBD2. Per the germline V gene, CDR1 is SGHTA and CDR2 is FQGNSA. The CDR3 consists of 15 residues. V trimming: 4 bases; J trimming: 4 bases; junction bases outside the gene matches: 2. The CDR3 spells CASSSGTSGYNEQFF. CDR3 sequence (DNA): TGTGCCAGCAGCTCCGGGACTAGCGGGTACAATGAGCAGTTCTTC.

The chain combines TRBV6-6 with TRBJ1-6; possible D gene TRBD1, 6 bases. CDR3 length: 14 residues. Germline V gives CDR1 MNHNY, CDR2 SVGAGI (reference sequence). Trimming took 2 bases from V and 7 from J, leaving 9 bases between them. CDR3 residues: CASSYETGNSPLHF. Written as DNA, the CDR3 is TGTGCCAGCAGTTACGAGACAGGCAATTCACCCCTCCACTTT.

This rearrangement joins TRBV27 to TRBJ2-7; 8 nucleotides agree with TRBD1. Germline V lookup: CDR1 MNHEY, CDR2 SMNVEV (reference sequence). Germline trimming cut 6 bases from V and 7 bases from J; bases unmatched to any gene: 11. This CDR3 region has 14 residues. The CDR3 region is CASSRTGTWGEQYF. CDR3 bases: TGTGCCAGCAGCCGGACAGGGACTTGGGGGGAGCAGTACTTC.

The chain combines TRBV5-5 with TRBJ1-3, with D possibly matching TRBD1 (6 bases). Germline assignment: CDR1 SGHKS and CDR2 YYEKEE (reference sequence). The V gene lost 4 bases and the J gene lost 0 bases, with 17 bases spanning the gap. The CDR3 loop spans 17 amino acids. The CDR3 region is CASSPHHRADSGNTIYF. CDR3 DNA: TGTGCCAGCAGCCCCCATCACAGGGCCGACTCTGGAAACACCATATATTTT.

The chain carries TRBV19 and TRBJ1-2; D is perhaps TRBD1 (5 bases). CDR3 length equals 14 residues. The V end was cut by 1 base, the J end by 2 bases, with 8 bases between. Per germline, CDR1 LNHDA and CDR2 SQIVND (reference sequence). CDR3 nucleotide sequence: TGTGCCAGTAGTATAGCGGCAGGGAACTATGGCTACACCTTC. This gives the protein CASSIAAGNYGYTF.

This clone was detected once. Here the CDR3 reads CASSERLDRNSPLHF. Here the CDR3 DNA reads TGTGCCAGCAGTGAGCGGTTGGACAGGAATTCACCCCTCCACTTT. V is TRBV6-1 and J is TRBJ1-6; 7 nucleotides match TRBD1. The CDR3 loop spans 15 amino acids. The germline V gene has CDR1 MNHNS and CDR2 SASEGT. Trimming cost V 3 bases and J 7 bases; bases outside gene matches: 6.